The 6 T cell receptor beta chains in this list originate from one sample, sequenced in a study of cytomegalovirus exposure and HLA in healthy donors. It was with 60 Vbeta and 13 Jbeta primers that the PCR ran. TCRdb's table, derived via immunoSEQ multiplex PCR, lists solely in-frame clones and lacks some. Here the sample spans tens of thousands of clones, 55% to 75% being singletons. The sequencing sample was made of PBMCs. These receptors all stem from a man aged 50-59 years in good health and CMV-seronegative.

The gene calls are TRBV7-9 and TRBJ2-3; TRBD1 is a possible D gene (7 bases). V lost 11 bases, J lost 6 bases, and 18 bases lay in between. The CDR3 loop spans 13 amino acids. Germline V lookup: CDR1 SEHNR, CDR2 FQNEAQ (reference sequence). CDR3 loop: CAQGEATVDTQYF. Here the CDR3 DNA reads TGTGCCCAGGGGGAGGCCACAGTGGATACGCAGTATTTT. The whole variable domain, remainder taken from reference TRBV7-9 and TRBJ2-3, is DTGVSQNPRHKITKRGQNVTFRCDPISEHNRLYWYRQTLGQGPEFLTYFQNEAQLEKSRLLSDRFSAERPKGSFSTLEIQRTEQGDSAMYLCAQGEATVDTQYFGPGTRLTVL.

The chain carries TRBV7-2 and TRBJ2-3; TRBD2 matches at 11 bases. V lost 5 bases to trimming and J lost 2 bases; unmatched junction nucleotides: 6. CDR1 is SGHTA and CDR2 is FQGNSA in the germline V gene. The CDR3 spans 16 residues. The CDR3 DNA reads as TGTGCCAGCAGCGCCGGGACTAGCGGAGTCACAGATACGCAGTATTTT. It encodes CASSAGTSGVTDTQYF.

J is TRBJ2-7 and V is TRBV18, with 7 bases lining up with TRBD1. Germline values: CDR1 KGHSH, CDR2 LQKENI. V lost 3 bases to trimming and J lost 7 bases; unmatched junction nucleotides: 9. CDR3 size: 14 residues. DNA for the CDR3: TGTGCCAGCTCACCCCGGGACAGCCTGTTTGAGCAGTACGTC. Its translation is CASSPRDSLFEQYV.

The chain links TRBV10-3 to TRBJ1-2, with 9 bases aligning to TRBD1. Trimming cost V 0 bases and J 8 bases; bases outside gene matches: 4. The CDR3 has 14 amino acids. Per germline, CDR1 ENHRY and CDR2 SYGVKD. Written as DNA, the CDR3 is TGTGCCATCAGTGAGTCTTTGACAGGGGGAGGCTACACCTTC. Translation gives CAISESLTGGGYTF.

This rearrangement joins TRBV7-9 to TRBJ1-5; TRBD1 is a possible D gene (6 bases). The germline V gene encodes CDR1 SEHNR and CDR2 FQNEAQ (reference sequence). The length of the CDR3 is 13 residues. Trimming cost V 4 bases and J 2 bases, with 6 bases left between them. CDR3 in amino acids: CASSSGGNQPQHF. The CDR3 DNA sequence: TGTGCCAGCAGCTCAGGGGGCAATCAGCCCCAGCATTTT.

This sequence joins TRBV5-1 and TRBJ1-1, with 9 bases fitting TRBD1. V shed 0 bases, J shed 6 bases, and the junction held 12 bases outside the gene matches. The CDR3 extends over 17 amino acids. From germline, CDR1 is SGHRS and CDR2 YFSETQ. CDR3 DNA sequence: TGCGCCAGCAGCTTGGGCATCCGGGACAGGGCGGGAGCTGAAGCTTTCTTT. It yields the protein CASSLGIRDRAGAEAFF.